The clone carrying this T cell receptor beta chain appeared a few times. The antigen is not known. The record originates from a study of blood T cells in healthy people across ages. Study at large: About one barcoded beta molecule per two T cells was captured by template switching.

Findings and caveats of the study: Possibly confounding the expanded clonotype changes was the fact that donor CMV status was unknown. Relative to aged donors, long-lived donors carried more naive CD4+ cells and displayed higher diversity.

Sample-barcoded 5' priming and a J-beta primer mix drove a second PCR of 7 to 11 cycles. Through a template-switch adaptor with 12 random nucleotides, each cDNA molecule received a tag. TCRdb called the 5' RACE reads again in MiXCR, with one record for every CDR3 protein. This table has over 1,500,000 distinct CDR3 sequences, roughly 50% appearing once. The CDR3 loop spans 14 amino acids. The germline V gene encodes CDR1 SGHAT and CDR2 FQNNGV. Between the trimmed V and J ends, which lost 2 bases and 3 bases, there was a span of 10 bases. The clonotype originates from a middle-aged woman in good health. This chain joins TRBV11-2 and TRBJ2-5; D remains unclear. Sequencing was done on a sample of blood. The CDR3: CASSLTTVKETQYF. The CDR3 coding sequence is TGTGCCAGCAGCTTAACGACGGTGAAAGAGACCCAGTACTTC. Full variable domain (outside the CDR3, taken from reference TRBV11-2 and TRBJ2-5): EAGVAQSPRYKIIEKRQSVAFWCNPISGHATLYWYQQILGQGPKLLIQFQNNGVVDDSQLPKDRFSAERLKGVDSTLKIQPAKLEDSAVYLCASSLTTVKETQYFGPGTRLLVL.